Below are 30 T cell receptor beta chains sequenced from a single sample in a study of response to subunit inactivated influenza vaccine. TCRdb analysed the RT-PCR reads with MiXCR anew, one entry per CDR3 protein. The table includes roughly 700,000 distinct CDR3 sequences, around a sixth detected once. Sequenced material: PBMCs from blood, taken 11 to 12 days after vaccination. The receptors were sampled from a man aged 45 to 65 who received an inactivated influenza vaccine.

The genes are TRBV29-1 and TRBJ2-1; D ambiguous. The germline V and J ends were trimmed by 4 bases and 8 bases, with 15 bases remaining between them. Germline V gene data show CDR1 as SQVTM and CDR2 as ANQGSEA. CDR3 length: 13 amino acids. The CDR3: CSVVRDVADEQFF. The DNA of the CDR3 is TGCAGCGTTGTTCGAGATGTAGCCGATGAGCAGTTCTTC.

The chain has TRBV4-1 and TRBJ1-2; 8 bases are shared with TRBD1. The trim removed 3 bases at V and 4 bases at J, leaving 10 bases unmatched. CDR3 length: 16 residues. Germline CDR1 and CDR2: MGHRA and YSYEKL. The CDR3 loop reads CASSHYGATGGYGYTF. Here the CDR3 DNA reads TGCGCCAGCAGCCACTATGGGGCAACAGGGGGCTATGGCTACACCTTC.

This chain uses TRBV7-3 with TRBJ2-2, with D hard to call. This CDR3 contains 14 residues. CDR1 is SGHTA, CDR2 FQGTGA, per germline. Deletions cut 1 base from V and 6 bases from J, with 9 bases between. CDR3 region: CASSLNSGPGELFF. The CDR3 DNA reads TGTGCCAGCAGCTTAAACTCTGGCCCCGGGGAGCTGTTTTTT. The full variable domain, rest sourced from reference TRBV7-3 and TRBJ2-2, is GAGVSQTPSNKVTEKGKYVELRCDPISGHTALYWYRQSLGQGPEFLIYFQGTGAADDSGLPNDRFFAVRPEGSVSTLKIQRTERGDSAVYLCASSLNSGPGELFFGEGSRLTVL.

The chain employs TRBV2 and TRBJ2-2, with D possibly TRBD1 on 6 matching bases. The V and J ends lost 4 bases and 3 bases respectively, with 9 bases between them. CDR1 and CDR2 (germline): SNHLY, FYNNEI. The CDR3 runs 14 residues. The CDR3 nucleotides read TGTGCCAGCAGTGGACAGGTCTACACCGGGGAGCTGTTTTTT. It encodes CASSGQVYTGELFF.

This clonotype came up a few times. V gene TRBV5-1 combines with J gene TRBJ2-1; 8 bases map to TRBD2. J gave up 4 bases and V 0 bases, and 3 bases lay outside the gene matches. This CDR3 has 15 residues. From germline, CDR1 is SGHRS and CDR2 YFSETQ. The chain's CDR3 is CASSLGGTRYNEQFF. In DNA, the CDR3 is TGCGCCAGCAGCTTGGGTGGGACTAGGTACAATGAGCAGTTCTTC.

This clonotype showed up just a few times. The V gene is TRBV5-1, the J gene TRBJ2-1; D unclear. V was cut by 4 bases and J by 2 bases, with 13 bases left in between. The CDR3 sequence is 15 residues long. CDR1 is SGHRS, CDR2 YFSETQ, per germline. CDR3 amino acids: CASSLNHRAYNEQFF. The CDR3 region has the DNA TGCGCCAGCAGCCTCAACCATCGGGCCTACAATGAGCAGTTCTTC.

This clonotype was recorded a few times. The chain employs TRBV7-6 and TRBJ1-2; TRBD1 agrees at 9 bases. Germline CDR1 reads SGHVS; CDR2 reads FNYEAQ. The CDR3 totals 15 residues. J lost 0 bases, V lost 7 bases, and 6 bases had no gene match. The CDR3 nucleotides read TGTGCCAGCACCTCCGGACAGGGGACTAACTATGGCTACACCTTC. As protein: CASTSGQGTNYGYTF.

The V and J genes are TRBV15 and TRBJ2-1; 7 bases are a match to TRBD2. V gave up 0 bases and J gave up 8 bases; unmatched junction bases: 10. Germline V gene sequence: CDR1 LNHNV, CDR2 YYDKDF (reference sequence). The CDR3 is 16 residues long. The CDR3 region has the DNA TGTGCCACCAGCAGAGACGGAGCGGGGATATTCGATGAGCAGTTCTTC. Its translation is CATSRDGAGIFDEQFF.

This clonotype was observed a few times. The genes are TRBV20-1 and TRBJ2-7; 14 nucleotides line up with TRBD2. The CDR3 spans 15 residues. The germline V gene encodes CDR1 DFQATT and CDR2 SNEGSKA (reference sequence). Trimming at V came to 5 bases and at J to 3 bases, leaving 6 bases not matched to a gene. The CDR3 sequence is CSAEGLAGDLYEQYF. Here the CDR3 DNA reads TGCAGTGCTGAGGGACTAGCGGGGGACCTCTACGAGCAGTACTTC.

The sample holds many counts of this clonotype. J is TRBJ2-7 and V is TRBV16, with D possibly TRBD1 on 6 matching bases. V was trimmed by 1 base and J by 1 base, leaving 14 bases between them. Germline loops: CDR1 KGHSY, CDR2 FQNENV. The CDR3 sequence is 16 residues long. As DNA, the CDR3 is TGTGCCAGCAGCCAATTCACAGCAGGGGCGTCCTACGAGCAGTACTTC. Protein sequence: CASSQFTAGASYEQYF.

This clonotype has only a few counts. The chain couples TRBV20-1 to TRBJ1-1; perhaps TRBD1 as D (5 bases). The CDR3 loop spans 14 amino acids. V shed 2 bases and J shed 7 bases, with 17 bases lying between them. Looked up from germline, CDR1 is DFQATT and CDR2 is SNEGSKA (reference sequence). The CDR3 is CSARSGKSSVEAFF. The CDR3 nucleotides are TGCAGTGCTAGATCAGGGAAATCTAGTGTTGAAGCTTTCTTT.

In this sample, this clonotype turned up a few times. V gene TRBV20-1 combines with J gene TRBJ2-1; D unclear. Germline assignment: CDR1 DFQATT and CDR2 SNEGSKA (reference sequence). The CDR3 loop spans 15 amino acids. V lost 2 bases and J lost 5, with 16 bases in between. For the CDR3, the DNA is TGCAGTGCTAGAATGGCGACTTCCCCCCACAATGAGCAGTTCTTC. Protein product: CSARMATSPHNEQFF.

This clonotype was seen a few times. V and J are TRBV15 and TRBJ2-7; D may correspond to TRBD1 or TRBD2 (5 bases each). Per germline, CDR1 LNHNV and CDR2 YYDKDF (reference sequence). There are 14 residues in the CDR3. Trimming removed 1 base at V and 3 bases at J, with 10 bases between. CDR3 nucleotide sequence: TGTGCCACCAGCAGAGTAGGGGACGGCTACGAGCAGTACTTC. Protein: CATSRVGDGYEQYF.

Ten or more counts support this clonotype. This chain joins TRBV4-2 and TRBJ1-2; a possible D gene is TRBD1 (6 bases). Trimming took off 1 base at V and 3 bases at J, with 9 bases between the two ends. Germline V gene lookup returns CDR1 LGHNA and CDR2 YNFKEQ. The CDR3 is made up of 14 amino acids. The CDR3 is CASSQAGQHYGYTF. The CDR3 DNA reads TGTGCCAGCAGCCAAGCCGGACAGCACTATGGCTACACCTTC.

This clonotype has only a few counts. The chain uses TRBV15 and TRBJ2-3; D not certain. V gave up 0 bases and J gave up 4 bases, with 14 bases separating them. CDR1 and CDR2 (germline): LNHNV, YYDKDF (reference sequence). This CDR3 region has 16 residues. Here the CDR3 reads CATSRDPRFGADTQYF. In nucleotides, the CDR3 is TGTGCCACCAGCAGAGATCCTAGGTTTGGGGCAGATACGCAGTATTTT.

This clonotype occurred many times. This chain uses TRBV10-2 with TRBJ2-1; maybe TRBD2 (5 bases). Trimming shortened V by 4 bases and J by 2 bases, and 12 bases separated the two germline ends. In germline, CDR1 is WSHSY, CDR2 SAAADI. The CDR3 is made up of 15 amino acids. The CDR3 reads CASSGTGKAYNEQFF. The CDR3 region has the DNA TGCGCCAGCAGTGGAACGGGAAAGGCCTACAATGAGCAGTTCTTC.

This clonotype has more than one count but fewer than ten. This chain links TRBV28 with TRBJ1-6, with unresolved D. The germline V and J ends were trimmed by 9 bases and 0 bases, with 12 bases remaining between them. The CDR3 length is 15 residues. In germline, CDR1 is MDHEN, CDR2 SYDVKM. CDR3 residues: CASYDPSSYNSPLHF. The DNA for the CDR3 is TGTGCCAGTTATGACCCGAGCTCCTATAATTCACCCCTCCACTTT. The full variable domain, with the rest looked up from reference TRBV28 and TRBJ1-6, is DVKVTQSSRYLVKRTGEKVFLECVQDMDHENMFWYRQDPGLGLRLIYFSYDVKMKEKGDIPEGYSVSREKKERFSLILESASTNQTSMYLCASYDPSSYNSPLHFGNGTRLTVT.

This clonotype came up a few times. The chain employs TRBV6-2 or TRBV6-3 and TRBJ2-1; 7 bases fit TRBD1. The CDR3 is 16 residues long. V was clipped by 2 bases and J by 5 bases; unmatched bases: 9. CDR1 is MNHEY and CDR2 is SVGEGT in the germline V gene. As DNA, the CDR3 is TGTGCCAGCAGTTACGACAGGGCAAAAAACAACAATGAGCAGTTCTTC. Residues: CASSYDRAKNNNEQFF.

In its sample, this clonotype was seen a few times. This sequence joins TRBV12-3 or TRBV12-4 and TRBJ2-1, with 7 bases aligning to TRBD2. This CDR3 has 15 amino acids. V shed 6 bases and J 4 bases; nucleotides not matched to a gene: 9. In DNA form, the CDR3 reads TGTGCCAGCAGCAGATCTAGCGGATCTTACAATGAGCAGTTCTTC. Its translation is CASSRSSGSYNEQFF.

V usage is TRBV7-2 and J usage is TRBJ2-1; D perhaps matches TRBD2 (6 bases). CDR1 is SGHTA, CDR2 FQGNSA, per germline. V gave up 1 base and J gave up 2 bases, with 12 bases separating them. This CDR3 comprises 16 residues. CDR3 protein: CASSLVDLATYNEQFF. DNA for the CDR3: TGTGCCAGCAGCTTAGTCGATCTAGCGACCTACAATGAGCAGTTCTTC.

There are a few counts of this clonotype. The chain combines TRBV7-9 with TRBJ1-4; the D gene is possibly TRBD1 (5 bases). CDR3 length: 16 residues. CDR1 and CDR2 from the germline V gene are SEHNR and FQNEAQ (reference sequence). The V end was cut by 5 bases, the J end by 0 bases, with 13 bases between. This CDR3 is CASSPWETATNEKLFF. The CDR3 nucleotides are TGTGCCAGCAGCCCCTGGGAGACAGCAACTAATGAAAAACTGTTTTTT.

The table lists this clonotype with a few counts. This chain links TRBV7-9 with TRBJ2-1; D gene unclear. The CDR3 spans 15 residues. CDR1 is SEHNR, CDR2 FQNEAQ, per germline (reference sequence). V was shortened by 1 base and J by 10 bases, with 17 bases between the two germline ends. The CDR3 bases are TGTGCCAGCAGCTTAGATAGTGGGCTTCAACAAGAGCAGTTCTTC. Residues: CASSLDSGLQQEQFF. Using reference TRBV7-9 and TRBJ2-1 for the parts outside the CDR3, the full variable domain is DTGVSQNPRHKITKRGQNVTFRCDPISEHNRLYWYRQTLGQGPEFLTYFQNEAQLEKSRLLSDRFSAERPKGSFSTLEIQRTEQGDSAMYLCASSLDSGLQQEQFFGPGTRLTVL.

This clonotype turned up a few times. This chain links TRBV29-1 with TRBJ1-1, with D possibly matching TRBD1 (6 bases). Germline CDR1 and CDR2: SQVTM and ANQGSEA. V was clipped by 7 bases and J by 3 bases, with 15 bases between them. The CDR3 runs 13 residues. The CDR3: CSGMGARDTEAFF. The CDR3 DNA reads as TGCAGCGGGATGGGGGCTCGGGACACTGAAGCTTTCTTT.

This clonotype has only a few counts. The V and J genes are TRBV2 and TRBJ1-6; D remains ambiguous. CDR1 and CDR2 (germline): SNHLY, FYNNEI. The germline V and J ends were trimmed by 8 bases and 6 bases, with 17 bases remaining between them. CDR3 length: 15 amino acids. The CDR3 reads CASAPSGITNSPLHF. CDR3 sequence (DNA): TGTGCCAGCGCGCCAAGTGGTATCACTAATTCACCCCTCCACTTT.

The chain uses TRBV7-3 and TRBJ2-1, with 7 bases lining up with TRBD2. The CDR3 is 17 amino acids. Germline V gene sequence: CDR1 SGHTA, CDR2 FQGTGA. Germline trimming cut 1 base from V and 2 bases from J; bases unmatched to any gene: 8. CDR3 region: CASSLSSWEGPYNEQFF. In DNA form, the CDR3 reads TGTGCCAGCAGCTTAAGTTCGTGGGAGGGCCCCTACAATGAGCAGTTCTTC.

In this sample, this clonotype turned up many times. This rearrangement joins TRBV10-3 to TRBJ2-7; D remains ambiguous. Trimming left V 6 bases short and J 1 base short, with 10 bases between. The CDR3 has 13 amino acids. In germline, CDR1 is ENHRY, CDR2 SYGVKD. Here the CDR3 DNA reads TGTGCCATCAGACCGACCGAGTCCTACGAGCAGTACTTC. Amino acids: CAIRPTESYEQYF.

CDR3 sequence: CASIGRGGEFF. The CDR3 DNA reads TGTGCCAGTATAGGGCGCGGAGGGGAGTTCTTC. The chain carries TRBV19 and TRBJ2-1; tentatively, D is TRBD2 (6 bases). CDR3 length: 11 amino acids. Germline V gene data show CDR1 as LNHDA and CDR2 as SQIVND (reference sequence). Trimming stripped 7 bases from V and 14 bases from J, with 15 bases between.

The table lists this clonotype with many counts. The rearrangement links TRBV5-6 to TRBJ1-5, with D tentatively TRBD1 (6 bases). The CDR3 spans 14 residues. Germline V gives CDR1 SGHDT, CDR2 YYEEEE. V lost 4 bases to trimming and J lost 5 bases, with 13 bases between them. CDR3 in amino acids: CASSLRGGHQPQHF. In DNA form, the CDR3 reads TGTGCCAGCAGCCTCAGGGGAGGGCATCAGCCCCAGCATTTT.

This clonotype has just a few counts. V gene TRBV7-9 combines with J gene TRBJ2-1; TRBD1 might be the D (5 bases). Trimming shortened V by 5 bases and J by 3 bases, and 17 bases separated the two germline ends. The CDR3 has 16 residues. Germline CDR1 and CDR2: SEHNR and FQNEAQ (reference sequence). The CDR3 DNA follows: TGTGCCAGCAGCCTCCCCAGGGTCGGGTACTACAATGAGCAGTTCTTC. Its translation is CASSLPRVGYYNEQFF.

This rearrangement joins TRBV15 to TRBJ2-2, with 14 bases matching TRBD2. Looked up from germline, CDR1 is LNHNV and CDR2 is YYDKDF (reference sequence). The V gene end was trimmed by 1 base and the J gene end by 6 bases; junction bases not matched to a gene: 10. The CDR3 is 19 residues long. The CDR3 spells CATSRGTPGTSGSAGELFF. The CDR3 coding sequence is TGTGCCACCAGCAGAGGGACACCCGGGACTAGCGGGAGTGCCGGGGAGCTGTTTTTT.